This T cell receptor beta chain is drawn from a study of post-analysis software for immune sequencing data. General study findings and limits: The study found TRBV5-6, TRBV5-1 and TRBV20-1 among four to six TRBV segments more frequent in patients than controls.

Of note for this clonotype: Its specificity is not known.

Germline CDR1 is DFQATT and CDR2 is SNEGSKA (reference sequence). The CDR3 extends over 13 amino acids. With V trimmed by 3 bases and J by 7 bases, 6 bases remained unmatched. Sequencing libraries made from TCR beta cDNA carried unique molecular identifiers. Approximately 0.5 million cDNA molecules were recovered from an input of roughly 0.85 to 10 million T cells. TCRdb reprocessed the PCR reads with MiXCR, giving one entry per CDR3 protein. Of about 540,000 distinct CDR3 sequences in the sample, less than 40% were seen once. V is TRBV20-1 and J is TRBJ1-2; 9 nucleotides match TRBD1. The TCR originated in a girl under 18 with multiple sclerosis. Sequencing input: blood. The CDR3, as DNA: TGCAGTGCTAGGGGACAGGGACTCTCTGGCTACACCTTC. Translation gives CSARGQGLSGYTF.